The next 6 T cell receptor beta chains were all read from a single sample in a study of T cell responses to AZD1222 COVID-19 vaccine. Sequencing used immunoSEQ multiplex PCR; TCRdb keeps in-frame clones, though not all of them. The repertoire includes around 80,000 clones, around 85% of them detected once, and more than 9% sits in the top ten. The sequenced sample was peripheral blood, obtained 28 days after the second AZD1222 dose. Every receptor here comes from an adult who received the AZD1222 COVID-19 vaccine.

The chain employs TRBV15 and TRBJ2-7; no firm D call. CDR1 is LNHNV and CDR2 is YYDKDF in the germline V gene (reference sequence). V lost 2 bases and J lost 0, with 11 bases in between. This CDR3 comprises 15 residues. The CDR3 coding sequence is TGTGCCACCAGCAGAATACCATCAAGCTCCTACGAGCAGTACTTC. Its translation: CATSRIPSSSYEQYF.

The V and J genes are TRBV5-4 and TRBJ1-2; possibly TRBD1 for D (5 bases). From germline, CDR1 is SGHNT and CDR2 YYREEE (reference sequence). V was clipped by 0 bases and J by 4 bases, with 13 bases between them. The CDR3 runs 15 residues. CDR3 nucleotides: TGTGCCAGCAGCTTGGTTGTCCGGGACCGCTATGGCTACACCTTC. It translates to CASSLVVRDRYGYTF.

V is TRBV7-6 and J is TRBJ2-2; TRBD2 matches 9 bases. V trimming: 8 bases; J trimming: 2 bases; junction bases outside the gene matches: 15. CDR3 length: 18 amino acids. Germline V gene lookup returns CDR1 SGHVS and CDR2 FNYEAQ. The CDR3 sequence is CASHWGAGGGANTGELFF. In DNA, the CDR3 is TGTGCCAGCCATTGGGGGGCTGGCGGGGGGGCCAACACCGGGGAGCTGTTTTTT.

A single count supports this clone. This chain connects TRBV7-2 to TRBJ2-4; 7 bases agree with TRBD1. V lost 5 bases, J lost 1 base, and 8 bases stayed unmatched. From germline, CDR1 is SGHTA and CDR2 FQGNSA. This CDR3 is 16 amino acids long. As DNA, the CDR3 is TGTGCCAGCAGCCCGCGACAGGGACGGGCCAAAAACATTCAGTACTTC. Its protein product is CASSPRQGRAKNIQYF.

The chain combines TRBV27 with TRBJ2-2, with D tentatively TRBD2 (5 bases). Germline V gene sequence: CDR1 MNHEY, CDR2 SMNVEV (reference sequence). This CDR3 is built from 15 residues. Trimming left V 6 bases short and J 2 bases short, with 13 bases between. CDR3 amino acids: CASSVRLANTGELFF. The CDR3 region has the DNA TGTGCCAGCAGCGTTAGGCTAGCAAACACCGGGGAGCTGTTTTTT.

V gene TRBV27 combines with J gene TRBJ2-1; 7 bases map to TRBD1. This CDR3 is 15 amino acids long. CDR1 and CDR2 (germline): MNHEY, SMNVEV (reference sequence). V was clipped by 4 bases and J by 0 bases; unmatched bases: 3. The chain's CDR3 is CASSSNRGSYNEQFF. Here the CDR3 DNA reads TGTGCCAGCAGTTCTAACAGGGGCTCCTACAATGAGCAGTTCTTC.